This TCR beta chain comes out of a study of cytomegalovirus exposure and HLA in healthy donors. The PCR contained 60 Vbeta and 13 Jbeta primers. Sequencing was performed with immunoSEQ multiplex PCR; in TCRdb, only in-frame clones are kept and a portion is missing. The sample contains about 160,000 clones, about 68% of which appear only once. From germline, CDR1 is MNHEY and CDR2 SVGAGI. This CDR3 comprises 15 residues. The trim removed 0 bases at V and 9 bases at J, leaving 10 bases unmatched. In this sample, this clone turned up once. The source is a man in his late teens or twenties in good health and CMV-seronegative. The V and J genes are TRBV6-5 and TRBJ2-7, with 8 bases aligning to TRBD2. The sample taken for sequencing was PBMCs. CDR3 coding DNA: TGTGCCAGCAGTTACTCGGCGGGAGGTCCTACGACGCAGTACTTC. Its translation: CASSYSAGGPTTQYF.